The 11 T cell receptor beta chains listed next were all sequenced from one sample in a study of CD8 T cells in ankylosing spondylitis. TCRdb re-called the 5' RACE reads through MiXCR, storing one row per CDR3 protein. The sample consists of a few hundred thousand distinct CDR3 sequences, about 13% of them appearing once. Points from the study as a whole: Ankylosing spondylitis blood appeared to be characterized by a TCR beta motif of fewer than ten highly homologous variants.

Their antigens remain unidentified. Material: blood, either unsorted or a sorted T cell fraction (not recorded which). The receptors stem from a male donor with ankylosing spondylitis.

This clonotype was recorded at least ten times. This chain joins TRBV29-1 and TRBJ2-1; D ambiguous. Germline-derived CDR1 and CDR2 are SQVTM and ANQGSEA. The CDR3 extends over 11 amino acids. Trimming cost V 4 bases and J 9 bases, with 10 bases left between them. CDR3: CSVARVTEQFF. In DNA, the CDR3 is TGCAGCGTTGCTAGGGTCACTGAGCAGTTCTTC.

This clonotype was recorded many times. The chain is built from TRBV5-6 and TRBJ2-1; 8 bases are shared with TRBD2. The CDR3 is made up of 16 amino acids. The junction had 13 bases not matched to a gene; V was cut back by 4 bases and J by 7 bases. Germline lookup yields CDR1 SGHDT and CDR2 YYEEEE. The CDR3, as DNA: TGTGCCAGCAGCGAAATGGGGTCGGGAGGGGGAAATGAGCAGTTCTTC. Residues: CASSEMGSGGGNEQFF.

By share of the sample, this clonotype is medium-sized (0.01 to 0.1%). This chain connects TRBV13 to TRBJ2-1; D might be TRBD2 (5 bases). This CDR3 comprises 14 residues. The V and J ends lost 3 bases and 5 bases respectively, with 11 bases between them. Germline assignment: CDR1 PRHDT and CDR2 FYEKMQ (reference sequence). In DNA form, the CDR3 reads TGTGCCAGCAGCTTCGAGGGCGAAAACAATGAGCAGTTCTTC. Residues: CASSFEGENNEQFF.

The table lists this clonotype with a count of one. The chain has TRBV6-1 and TRBJ1-1, with D unresolved. Germline CDR1 MNHNS, CDR2 SASEGT. CDR3 length: 11 residues. Trimming took 5 bases from V and 8 from J, leaving 9 bases between them. The CDR3 bases are TGTGCCAGCAGTTTGGAGAGAGAAGCTTTCTTT. This translates into CASSLEREAFF.

The count of this clonotype is one. The V call is TRBV2, the J call TRBJ2-7; D not resolved. The CDR3 contains 10 residues. With 4 bases removed from V and 4 bases from J, the gap between germline ends came to 2 bases. Germline V lookup: CDR1 SNHLY, CDR2 FYNNEI. The CDR3 is CASSAYEQYV. CDR3 in DNA: TGTGCCAGCAGTGCATACGAGCAGTACGTC.

The CDR3, as DNA: TGCAGTGCTATTCGAAGCCCGAACCAAGAGACCCAGTACTTC. It specifies CSAIRSPNQETQYF. The chain recombines TRBV20-1 with TRBJ2-5; D remains unclear. Trimming removed 4 bases from V and 0 bases from J, with 12 bases in between. The CDR3 consists of 14 residues. The germline V gene has CDR1 DFQATT and CDR2 SNEGSKA (reference sequence).

This chain connects TRBV5-6 to TRBJ2-7, with D perhaps matching TRBD1 (6 bases). The CDR3 consists of 14 residues. Germline V lookup: CDR1 SGHDT, CDR2 YYEEEE. V was cut by 4 bases and J by 1 base, with 12 bases left in between. The CDR3 DNA reads TGTGCCAGCAGCGGCACAGGGATTTCCTACGAGCAGTACGTC. This sequence encodes CASSGTGISYEQYV.

This clonotype was recorded a few times. The chain combines TRBV20-1 with TRBJ2-1, with D possibly being TRBD2 (6 bases). This CDR3 contains 15 residues. Germline assignment: CDR1 DFQATT and CDR2 SNEGSKA (reference sequence). The ends were cut back, 2 bases at V and 0 bases at J, with 11 bases in the middle. The CDR3 sequence is CSARSRDFSYNEQFF. The DNA of the CDR3 is TGCAGTGCTAGATCGCGGGACTTCTCCTACAATGAGCAGTTCTTC.

The J gene is TRBJ2-1, the V gene TRBV19, with 8 bases that match TRBD2. Per the germline V gene, CDR1 is LNHDA and CDR2 is SQIVND (reference sequence). This CDR3 is built from 13 residues. Trimming cost V 3 bases and J 9 bases; bases outside gene matches: 4. CDR3 in amino acids: CASSILREGEQFF. The CDR3 DNA reads as TGTGCCAGTAGTATTTTACGGGAGGGTGAGCAGTTCTTC.

This clonotype has a count of ten or more. J is TRBJ2-3 and V is TRBV20-1; TRBD1 aligns across 7 bases. Germline loops: CDR1 DFQATT, CDR2 SNEGSKA (reference sequence). The CDR3 sequence is 13 residues long. Unmatched junction bases numbered 5, after V lost 6 bases and J lost 2 bases. CDR3 coding DNA: TGCAGTGCCATGGACAGGCTCACAGATACGCAGTATTTT. Its translation is CSAMDRLTDTQYF.

This clonotype came up a few times. The chain is built from TRBV7-2 and TRBJ2-1, with 9 bases lining up with TRBD2. J was trimmed by 3 bases and V by 6 bases; bases with no gene match: 9. Germline V gene sequence: CDR1 SGHTA, CDR2 FQGNSA. The CDR3 spans 16 residues. The CDR3 DNA follows: TGTGCCAGCAGTCTTCGTGCGACTAGCGGCTACAATGAGCAGTTCTTC. Translation gives CASSLRATSGYNEQFF.